The clone carrying this T cell receptor (beta chain) was observed once. Its antigen is unidentified. The data originate from a study of cytomegalovirus exposure and HLA in healthy donors. Study results and limitations: Specificity for CMV antigens was confirmed in vitro for a few of the CMV-associated chains. HLA allele associations emerged for around 15,000 TCR beta sequences in a later analysis, at 0.05 false discovery rate. With later analysis, a missense DCLRE1C variant became linked to TCR beta V- and J-gene trimming.

The primer mix had 60 Vbeta and 13 Jbeta primers. Assay used: immunoSEQ multiplex PCR; TCRdb lists only in-frame clones, some missing. In the table there are around 120,000 clones, around 76% of which are singletons. V lost 2 bases and J lost 1, with 3 bases in between. The germline V gene has CDR1 SGHTA and CDR2 FQGTGA. This CDR3 has 13 amino acids. The specimen was PBMCs. The sequence came from a man between 60 and 75 years old in good health and CMV-seropositive. J is TRBJ1-5 and V is TRBV7-3; no firm D call. DNA for the CDR3: TGTGCCAGCAGCTTAGAGAGCAATCAGCCCCAGCATTTT. Translation gives CASSLESNQPQHF.